What follows are 27 T cell receptor beta chains derived from one specimen sequenced in a study of identical twins' blood T cells. TCRdb independently ran MiXCR on the 5' RACE reads; one entry per CDR3 protein. The sample has hundreds of thousands of distinct CDR3 sequences, roughly 30% seen once. What was sequenced was PBMCs. These receptor sequences come from a woman aged 18-55 years in good health.

This clonotype was detected a few times. V is TRBV5-4 and J is TRBJ1-1; possibly TRBD1 for D (5 bases). Trimming shortened V by 6 bases and J by 1 base, and 10 bases separated the two germline ends. Germline V gene lookup returns CDR1 SGHNT and CDR2 YYREEE (reference sequence). The CDR3 sequence is 13 residues long. In DNA form, the CDR3 reads TGTGCCAGCACCTCCGGGACGAACACTGAAGCTTTCTTT. This sequence encodes CASTSGTNTEAFF.

A word on this clonotype: One end of the junction varies from germline; a read error may be responsible. CDR3 DNA sequence: TGTGCCAGCAGCTTAGAAGCCCGGGAACGTGAATTC. Amino acid sequence: CASSLEAREREF. The V call is TRBV11-2, the J call TRBJ2-7, with D tentatively TRBD2 (5 bases). This CDR3 has 12 amino acids. Germline CDR1 SGHAT, CDR2 FQNNGV.

Concerning this clonotype: One base away lies a much larger clone, so this may be a sequencing read error. The chain is built from TRBV7-2 and TRBJ1-1; D unresolved. The CDR3 has 13 residues. Germline V CDR1 and CDR2: SGHTA, FQGNSA. V lost 2 bases, J lost 3 bases, and 7 bases lay in between. As DNA, the CDR3 is TGTGCCAGCAGCTTAATCATGGACACTGAAGCTTTCTTT. It encodes CASSLIMDTEAFF.

At least ten counts were recorded for this clonotype. This chain connects TRBV5-1 to TRBJ1-6; TRBD1 matches 7 bases. After removal of 0 bases from V and 0 bases from J, the junction contained 3 bases not matched to a gene. Germline V gene data show CDR1 as SGHRS and CDR2 as YFSETQ. The CDR3 has 17 amino acids. DNA of the CDR3: TGCGCCAGCAGCTTGGGGGACAGTTTCTCCTATAATTCACCCCTCCACTTT. Amino acid sequence: CASSLGDSFSYNSPLHF.

The J gene is TRBJ2-7, the V gene TRBV30, with D possibly being TRBD2 (6 bases). Germline assignment: CDR1 GTSNPN and CDR2 SVGIG (reference sequence). V lost 5 bases and J 3 bases, leaving 17 bases between the germline ends. The CDR3 contains 14 residues. This chain's CDR3 is CAWDSAAGIYEQYF. The CDR3, as DNA: TGTGCCTGGGATAGTGCTGCGGGGATCTACGAGCAGTACTTC.

The genes are TRBV20-1 and TRBJ1-2; 10 bases align to TRBD1. The V segment lost 6 bases and the J segment 7 bases; nucleotides outside the gene matches: 14. CDR3 length: 15 amino acids. The germline V gene has CDR1 DFQATT and CDR2 SNEGSKA (reference sequence). The CDR3 nucleotides are TGCAGTGCCAACCCTGGACAGGGGGAATTTAGTGGCTACACCTTC. This codes for CSANPGQGEFSGYTF.

This clonotype was found a few times. The chain combines TRBV27 with TRBJ1-5; 7 bases fit TRBD1. This CDR3 is 14 amino acids long. The V gene end was trimmed by 5 bases and the J gene end by 6 bases; junction bases not matched to a gene: 7. Germline V gives CDR1 MNHEY, CDR2 SMNVEV (reference sequence). The CDR3 protein is CASSTGQWGQPQHF. Written as DNA, the CDR3 is TGTGCCAGCAGTACGGGACAGTGGGGTCAGCCCCAGCATTTT.

This clonotype was recorded a few times. The V call is TRBV5-6, the J call TRBJ1-5, with 7 nucleotides matching TRBD1. Germline V gene data show CDR1 as SGHDT and CDR2 as YYEEEE. This CDR3 is 16 amino acids long. V was clipped by 1 base and J by 10 bases; unmatched bases: 14. The CDR3 loop reads CASSLSQQGLFQPQHF. The CDR3 DNA sequence: TGTGCCAGCAGCTTGTCTCAACAGGGGCTTTTTCAACCCCAGCATTTT.

This clonotype was counted only a few times. J is TRBJ1-1 and V is TRBV7-9; D is ambiguous. V lost 5 bases and J 3 bases, leaving 19 bases between the germline ends. Germline V gives CDR1 SEHNR, CDR2 FQNEAQ (reference sequence). This CDR3 has 16 residues. The CDR3, as DNA: TGTGCCAGCAGCCTACCCCCCCTTAAGACGGACACTGAAGCTTTCTTT. Its translation: CASSLPPLKTDTEAFF.

This rearrangement joins TRBV5-1 to TRBJ1-1; maybe TRBD1 (6 bases). The CDR3 runs 14 residues. The V end lost 4 bases, the J end lost 4 bases, and 14 bases lay between the germline ends. Germline CDR1 and CDR2: SGHRS and YFSETQ. The CDR3 DNA follows: TGCGCCAGCAGCCCCTCTCCAGGGGTCACTGAAGCTTTCTTT. This gives the protein CASSPSPGVTEAFF.

The chain joins TRBV6-1 to TRBJ2-2, with D unresolved. The CDR3 is made up of 13 amino acids. V lost 7 bases, J lost 5 bases, and 11 bases lay in between. CDR1 and CDR2 (germline): MNHNS, SASEGT. Here the CDR3 DNA reads TGTGCCAGCATACGAAGTCCAACCGGGGAGCTGTTTTTT. Its protein product is CASIRSPTGELFF.

This clonotype was detected a few times. This sequence joins TRBV6-5 and TRBJ2-1; TRBD2 agrees at 14 bases. V gave up 4 bases and J gave up 9 bases; unmatched junction bases: 5. The germline gives CDR1 MNHEY, CDR2 SVGAGI. The CDR3 has 15 amino acids. CDR3 loop: CASSSGLAGVSEQFF. CDR3 sequence (DNA): TGTGCCAGCAGTTCGGGACTAGCGGGAGTAAGTGAGCAGTTCTTC.

CDR3 amino acids: CSARDPGLDEQFF. The CDR3 coding sequence is TGCAGTGCTAGAGATCCGGGCTTAGATGAGCAGTTCTTC. The chain joins TRBV20-1 to TRBJ2-1; no definite D call. Germline V CDR1 and CDR2: DFQATT, SNEGSKA (reference sequence). Trimming shortened V by 0 bases and J by 8 bases, and 11 bases separated the two germline ends. This CDR3 has 13 residues.

The chain carries TRBV5-1 and TRBJ2-3, with a tentative D call TRBD1 (5 bases). The CDR3 runs 14 residues. The V end was cut by 4 bases, the J end by 4 bases, with 13 bases between. Germline assignment: CDR1 SGHRS and CDR2 YFSETQ. As DNA, the CDR3 is TGCGCCAGCAGCCCCGTAGGGGCCCCAGATACGCAGTATTTT. Its translation: CASSPVGAPDTQYF. Complete variable domain (other parts from reference TRBV5-1 and TRBJ2-3): KAGVTQTPRYLIKTRGQQVTLSCSPISGHRSVSWYQQTPGQGLQFLFEYFSETQRNKGNFPGRFSGRQFSNSRSEMNVSTLELGDSALYLCASSPVGAPDTQYFGPGTRLTVL.

This clonotype has only a few counts. This chain uses TRBV6-2 or TRBV6-3 with TRBJ2-7; TRBD2 matches at 10 bases. The germline CDR1 and CDR2 sequences are MNHEY and SVGEGT. CDR3 length: 15 amino acids. V shed 5 bases, J shed 3 bases, and the junction held 7 bases outside the gene matches. The CDR3 bases are TGTGCCAGCAGTGACGGACTAGCGGAGTTCTACGAGCAGTACTTC. Translated, it gives CASSDGLAEFYEQYF.

This clonotype occurred a few times. J is TRBJ1-1 and V is TRBV24-1, with D uncertain. Trimming removed 4 bases at V and 11 bases at J, with 19 bases between. The germline CDR1 and CDR2 sequences are KGHDR and SFDVKD. This CDR3 contains 14 residues. CDR3 in DNA: TGTGCCACCAGTGACGATCCATTTCTCCATGGGGCTTTCTTT. Translating gives CATSDDPFLHGAFF.

This clonotype was counted between two and nine times. This sequence joins TRBV25-1 and TRBJ2-7; D perhaps matches TRBD2 (6 bases). V lost 6 bases and J lost 2, with 17 bases in between. Per the germline V gene, CDR1 is MGHDK and CDR2 is SYGVNS. This CDR3 spans 15 amino acids. The CDR3 here is CASRPPGTLTYEQYF. CDR3 DNA: TGTGCCAGCAGGCCCCCCGGGACTCTTACCTACGAGCAGTACTTC.

This clonotype occurred a few times. The gene calls are TRBV12-3 or TRBV12-4 and TRBJ2-1; 8 positions agree with TRBD1. The length of the CDR3 is 15 residues. V shed 6 bases, J shed 5 bases, and the junction held 9 bases outside the gene matches. The CDR3 loop is CASRRTGGKDNEQFF. CDR3 bases: TGTGCCAGCAGACGAACAGGGGGAAAGGACAATGAGCAGTTCTTC.

The chain carries TRBV19 and TRBJ2-3, with TRBD2 matching over 11 bases. With 9 bases clipped from V and 3 bases from J, the junction kept 2 bases outside the gene matches. CDR3 length: 13 residues. Per the germline V gene, CDR1 is LNHDA and CDR2 is SQIVND (reference sequence). The CDR3 DNA reads as TGTGCCAGCCTAGCGGGAGGAACAGATACGCAGTATTTT. Translation: CASLAGGTDTQYF.

V and J are TRBV7-6 and TRBJ2-3; D is undetermined. V dropped 1 base and J dropped 6 bases, with 11 bases sitting between them. CDR1 and CDR2 (germline): SGHVS, FNYEAQ. CDR3 length equals 14 residues. The CDR3 bases are TGTGCCAGCAGCTTAGAGACTCGCCTGGATACGCAGTATTTT. Translated, it gives CASSLETRLDTQYF.

This clonotype has a count of ten or more. V gene TRBV2 combines with J gene TRBJ1-5; D might be TRBD1 (6 bases). Trimming pared 4 bases from V and 6 bases from J, leaving 13 bases between. The CDR3 is made up of 14 amino acids. Per germline, CDR1 SNHLY and CDR2 FYNNEI. This CDR3 reads CASSGGQGFQPQHF. In DNA, the CDR3 is TGTGCCAGCAGTGGGGGGCAGGGGTTTCAGCCCCAGCATTTT. Together with reference TRBV2 and TRBJ1-5, the CDR3 gives the full variable domain: EPEVTQTPSHQVTQMGQEVILRCVPISNHLYFYWYRQILGQKVEFLVSFYNNEISEKSEIFDDQFSVERPDGSNFTLKIRSTKLEDSAMYFCASSGGQGFQPQHFGDGTRLSIL.

The V gene is TRBV20-1, the J gene TRBJ2-5; D may be TRBD1 or TRBD2 (5 bases each). Trimming took 4 bases from V and 7 from J, leaving 10 bases between them. The CDR3 has 11 residues. Germline V gene sequence: CDR1 DFQATT, CDR2 SNEGSKA (reference sequence). CDR3 loop: CSAKTEGTQYF. Here the CDR3 DNA reads TGCAGTGCTAAGACAGAGGGGACCCAGTACTTC.

This clonotype was picked up many times. The chain has TRBV29-1 and TRBJ2-1, with 11 bases aligning to TRBD1. J gave up 6 bases and V 4 bases, and 5 bases lay outside the gene matches. The CDR3 loop spans 14 amino acids. Germline loops: CDR1 SQVTM, CDR2 ANQGSEA. The CDR3 region has the DNA TGCAGCGTTGTAGGACAGGGGGCTTTCAATGAGCAGTTCTTC. Translated: CSVVGQGAFNEQFF.

The rearrangement joins TRBV5-1 to TRBJ2-2; TRBD2 is a possible D gene (6 bases). In germline, CDR1 is SGHRS, CDR2 YFSETQ. Trimming shortened V by 6 bases and J by 5 bases, and 11 bases separated the two germline ends. The CDR3 spans 13 residues. This chain's CDR3 is CASNMGTTGELFF. The CDR3 DNA sequence: TGCGCCAGCAATATGGGGACTACCGGGGAGCTGTTTTTT.

The V call is TRBV7-9, the J call TRBJ2-1, with D tentatively TRBD1 (6 bases). This CDR3 region has 16 residues. The V end was cut by 2 bases, the J end by 1 base, with 12 bases between. Germline CDR1 is SEHNR and CDR2 is FQNEAQ (reference sequence). The CDR3: CASSLLGTSSYNEQFF. As DNA, the CDR3 is TGTGCCAGCAGCTTACTTGGGACATCTTCCTACAATGAGCAGTTCTTC.

This clonotype was observed once. CDR3 DNA: TGCGCCAGCAGCATGAGGACCACGGGATCAGATACGCAGTATTTT. Translation: CASSMRTTGSDTQYF. The rearrangement uses TRBV5-1 and TRBJ2-3; TRBD2 might be the D (5 bases). V was cut by 4 bases and J by 4 bases, with 16 bases left in between. The CDR3 loop spans 15 amino acids. Germline lookup yields CDR1 SGHRS and CDR2 YFSETQ.

This clonotype turned up a few times. The chain uses TRBV20-1 and TRBJ1-1; D gene unclear. The germline gives CDR1 DFQATT, CDR2 SNEGSKA (reference sequence). The CDR3 contains 16 residues. The germline V and J ends were trimmed by 0 bases and 0 bases, with 14 bases remaining between them. The CDR3 DNA follows: TGCAGTGCTAGAGACCCTACCGGCGGTATGAACACTGAAGCTTTCTTT. Translation: CSARDPTGGMNTEAFF.